This TCR beta chain was sequenced for a study of cytomegalovirus exposure and HLA in healthy donors. Between the trimmed V and J ends, which lost 5 bases and 4 bases, there was a span of 10 bases. Germline-derived CDR1 and CDR2 are MNHEY and SMNVEV (reference sequence). This CDR3 has 13 amino acids. This clone was found once. Vbeta (60) and Jbeta (13) primers were used in the PCR. Some clones are missing from TCRdb's copy, which holds only in-frame ones; the method was immunoSEQ multiplex PCR. The sample yields 150,000 to 170,000 clones, roughly 75% seen once. The sequence was obtained from a man between 18 and 29 years old in good health and CMV-seronegative. The sequenced material came from PBMCs. The chain combines TRBV27 with TRBJ2-3, with D maybe TRBD1 (6 bases). This CDR3 reads CASSVQGADTQYF. The CDR3 DNA reads TGTGCCAGCAGTGTACAGGGAGCAGATACGCAGTATTTT.